One and the same sample provided the 16 T cell receptor beta chains below, sequenced in a study of blood T cell repertoires in COVID-19 (TCRdb year 2020). Receptor libraries were prepared by the immunoSEQ multiplex PCR assay. TCRdb took over this immuneACCESS table, retaining in-frame rearrangements with V and J assigned. Such tables are incomplete; in checked studies, under half of the missing clones stem from an unresolved V gene, and the remainder is unexplained. The table for this sample lists almost 90,000 clones; over 75% of them were counted only once. The ten top clones hold around 10% of the sample. Material: peripheral blood. The source of these receptors is a man older than 75 with acute or convalescent COVID-19.

This rearrangement joins TRBV28 to TRBJ1-1; maybe TRBD1 (6 bases). Trimming removed 6 bases at V and 0 bases at J, with 11 bases between. The CDR3 is made up of 14 amino acids. The V gene's germline CDR1 is MDHEN and CDR2 SYDVKM. In DNA form, the CDR3 reads TGTGCCAGCAGCCAGGGACAAGTGAACACTGAAGCTTTCTTT. It translates to CASSQGQVNTEAFF.

V is TRBV6-5 and J is TRBJ1-5; TRBD1 aligns across 7 bases. The CDR3 has 15 residues. Per germline, CDR1 MNHEY and CDR2 SVGAGI. J gave up 6 bases and V 7 bases, and 12 bases lay outside the gene matches. Written as DNA, the CDR3 is TGTGCCAGCACCGCGACCCAGGGGGTGGGTCAGCCCCAGCATTTT. As protein: CASTATQGVGQPQHF.

This chain joins TRBV6-5 and TRBJ1-5; D is possibly TRBD1 (5 bases). The CDR3 is 14 amino acids. V was trimmed by 5 bases and J by 3 bases, leaving 11 bases between them. Per germline, CDR1 MNHEY and CDR2 SVGAGI. In DNA, the CDR3 is TGTGCCAGCAGTCGGTCGGGGGACAATCAGCCCCAGCATTTT. This translates into CASSRSGDNQPQHF.

This clone appeared a few times. The J gene is TRBJ1-2, the V gene TRBV28, with 8 bases lining up with TRBD1. The ends lost 7 bases at V and 5 bases at J; junction bases unmatched: 6. Germline V CDR1 and CDR2: MDHEN, SYDVKM. The CDR3 consists of 13 residues. DNA for the CDR3: TGTGCCAGCAAACCAGGGGGCGGGTATGGCTACACCTTC. Amino acid sequence: CASKPGGGYGYTF.

The chain links TRBV6-5 to TRBJ1-4; weak D call: TRBD1 (6 bases). The CDR3 is 15 amino acids. V lost 5 bases and J 2 bases, leaving 12 bases between the germline ends. CDR1 MNHEY and CDR2 SVGAGI come from the germline V gene. The CDR3 region is CASSLRQATNEKLFF. The CDR3 DNA reads as TGTGCCAGCAGTCTAAGACAGGCGACTAATGAAAAACTGTTTTTT.

This chain uses TRBV2 with TRBJ1-1; D perhaps matches TRBD1 (6 bases). Trimming took off 7 bases at V and 4 bases at J, with 13 bases between the two ends. This CDR3 comprises 13 residues. The germline CDR1 and CDR2 sequences are SNHLY and FYNNEI. Here the CDR3 reads CASTGEGSTEAFF. Written as DNA, the CDR3 is TGTGCCAGCACAGGGGAAGGGTCCACTGAAGCTTTCTTT.

The chain carries TRBV2 and TRBJ1-5, with 10 bases that match TRBD1. The CDR3 runs 16 residues. Germline V gene lookup returns CDR1 SNHLY and CDR2 FYNNEI. Trimming cost V 4 bases and J 9 bases; bases outside gene matches: 12. The CDR3 loop is CASSVDRGRAIWPQHF. The CDR3 bases are TGTGCCAGCAGTGTCGACAGGGGGCGGGCCATATGGCCCCAGCATTTT.

The DNA for the CDR3 is TGTGCCAGCAGCTCGGAGGCCGGGGAGCTGTTTTTT. This gives the protein CASSSEAGELFF. The gene calls are TRBV7-9 and TRBJ2-2; a possible D gene is TRBD2 (5 bases). V lost 4 bases to trimming and J lost 6 bases, with 6 bases between them. The CDR3 totals 12 residues. CDR1 is SEHNR, CDR2 FQNEAQ, per germline (reference sequence).

This sequence joins TRBV19 and TRBJ2-7, with TRBD2 matching over 14 bases. The length of the CDR3 is 16 residues. The germline CDR1 and CDR2 sequences are LNHDA and SQIVND (reference sequence). V shed 5 bases and J 4 bases; nucleotides not matched to a gene: 7. The CDR3 reads CASSQGGTSGRYEQYF. The CDR3 DNA is TGTGCCAGTAGTCAGGGTGGGACTAGCGGGAGATACGAGCAGTACTTC. Filled out from reference TRBV19 and TRBJ2-7, the complete variable domain reads DGGITQSPKYLFRKEGQNVTLSCEQNLNHDAMYWYRQDPGQGLRLIYYSQIVNDFQKGDIAEGYSVSREKKESFPLTVTSAQKNPTAFYLCASSQGGTSGRYEQYFGPGTRLTVT.

This clone was seen once. The chain joins TRBV5-5 to TRBJ1-2, with 9 bases aligning to TRBD1. The V segment lost 6 bases and the J segment 8 bases; nucleotides outside the gene matches: 14. CDR1 SGHKS and CDR2 YYEKEE come from the germline V gene (reference sequence). The CDR3 runs to 15 residues. CDR3 sequence (DNA): TGTGCCAGCATTCTTGGAGCAGGACAGGGGACGGGCTACACCTTC. Amino acid sequence: CASILGAGQGTGYTF.

This chain links TRBV10-3 with TRBJ2-7, with a weak D call TRBD2 (6 bases). Trimming pared 6 bases from V and 0 bases from J, leaving 12 bases between. The CDR3 totals 14 residues. Germline V gene data show CDR1 as ENHRY and CDR2 as SYGVKD. The CDR3 region is CAISDLGGSYEQYF. Here the CDR3 DNA reads TGTGCCATCAGCGATCTGGGGGGCTCCTACGAGCAGTACTTC.

V usage is TRBV10-3 and J usage is TRBJ2-7, with 9 bases identical to TRBD1. Germline assignment: CDR1 ENHRY and CDR2 SYGVKD. The CDR3 is 14 amino acids. J gave up 4 bases and V 6 bases, and 7 bases lay outside the gene matches. In nucleotides, the CDR3 is TGTGCCATCAGACCCGGGACAGGGCAGTACGAGCAGTACTTC. Translating gives CAIRPGTGQYEQYF.

The chain combines TRBV6-5 with TRBJ1-1; a possible D gene is TRBD1 (5 bases). Germline loops: CDR1 MNHEY, CDR2 SVGAGI. Trimming shortened V by 6 bases and J by 0 bases, and 11 bases separated the two germline ends. The CDR3 extends over 14 amino acids. The chain's CDR3 is CASSPGYMNTEAFF. CDR3 bases: TGTGCCAGCAGCCCAGGGTACATGAACACTGAAGCTTTCTTT.

In DNA, the CDR3 is TGTGCCAGCAGCCTAGGCGGACAGAGCAATCAGCCCCAGCATTTT. The encoded protein is CASSLGGQSNQPQHF. The V call is TRBV7-8, the J call TRBJ1-5; D may be TRBD1 (6 bases). V lost 5 bases, J lost 1 base, and 12 bases lay in between. Germline CDR1 SGHVS, CDR2 FQNEAQ. The CDR3 length is 15 residues. The variable domain in full, completed from reference TRBV7-8 and TRBJ1-5, reads GAGVSQSPRYKVAKRGQDVALRCDPISGHVSLFWYQQALGQGPEFLTYFQNEAQLDKSGLPSDRFFAERPEGSVSTLKIQRTQQEDSAVYLCASSLGGQSNQPQHFGDGTRLSIL.

The chain couples TRBV6-5 to TRBJ2-5; tentative D call: TRBD2 (5 bases). The CDR3 spans 14 residues. Germline CDR1 reads MNHEY; CDR2 reads SVGAGI. With 2 bases removed from V and 4 bases from J, the gap between germline ends came to 11 bases. CDR3 DNA sequence: TGTGCCAGCAGTTACCTGAGGGCCGGAGAGACCCAGTACTTC. Translation: CASSYLRAGETQYF.

This clone appeared a single time. V and J are TRBV4-1 and TRBJ1-4; D unclear. The CDR3 totals 15 residues. Trimming left V 0 bases short and J 4 bases short, with 9 bases between. From germline, CDR1 is MGHRA and CDR2 YSYEKL. CDR3 sequence (DNA): TGCGCCAGCAGCCAAGATCCGCAGTATAATGAAAAACTGTTTTTT. Encoded protein: CASSQDPQYNEKLFF.